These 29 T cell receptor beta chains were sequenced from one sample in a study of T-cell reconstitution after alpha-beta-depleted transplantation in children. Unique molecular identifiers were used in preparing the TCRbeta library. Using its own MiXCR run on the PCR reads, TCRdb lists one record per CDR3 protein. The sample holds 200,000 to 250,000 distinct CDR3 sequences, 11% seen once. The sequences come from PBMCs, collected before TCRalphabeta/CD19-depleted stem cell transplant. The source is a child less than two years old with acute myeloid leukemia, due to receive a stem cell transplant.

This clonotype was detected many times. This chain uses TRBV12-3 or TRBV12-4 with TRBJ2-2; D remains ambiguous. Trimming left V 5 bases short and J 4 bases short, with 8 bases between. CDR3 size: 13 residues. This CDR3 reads CASSADTTGELFF. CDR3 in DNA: TGTGCCAGCAGTGCCGACACCACCGGGGAGCTGTTTTTT.

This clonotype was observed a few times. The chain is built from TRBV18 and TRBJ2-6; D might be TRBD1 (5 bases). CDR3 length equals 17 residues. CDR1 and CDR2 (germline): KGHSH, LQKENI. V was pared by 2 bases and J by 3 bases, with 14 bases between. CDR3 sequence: CASSPFGQGGGANVLTF. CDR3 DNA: TGTGCCAGCTCACCATTTGGGCAGGGTGGTGGGGCCAACGTCCTGACTTTC.

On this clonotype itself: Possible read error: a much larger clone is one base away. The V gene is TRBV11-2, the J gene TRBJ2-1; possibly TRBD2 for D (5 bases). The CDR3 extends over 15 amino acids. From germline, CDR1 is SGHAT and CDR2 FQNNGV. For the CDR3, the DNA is TGTACCAGCAGCCAACTAGTAGGTTCCTACAATGAGCAGTTCTTC. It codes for CTSSQLVGSYNEQFF. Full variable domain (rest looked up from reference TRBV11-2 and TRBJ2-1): EAGVAQSPRYKIIEKRQSVAFWCNPISGHATLYWYQQILGQGPKLLIQFQNNGVVDDSQLPKDRFSAERLKGVDSTLKIQPAKLEDSAVYLCTSSQLVGSYNEQFFGPGTRLTVL.

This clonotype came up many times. In DNA, the CDR3 is TGTGCCAGCAGTCCCTGGGGCCCCGGGGCCAACAATGAGCAGTTCTTC. This translates into CASSPWGPGANNEQFF. V usage is TRBV2 and J usage is TRBJ2-1; TRBD1 or TRBD2 may be the D gene (5 bases each). The CDR3 runs to 16 residues. V dropped 5 bases and J dropped 5 bases, with 19 bases sitting between them. Per the germline V gene, CDR1 is SNHLY and CDR2 is FYNNEI.

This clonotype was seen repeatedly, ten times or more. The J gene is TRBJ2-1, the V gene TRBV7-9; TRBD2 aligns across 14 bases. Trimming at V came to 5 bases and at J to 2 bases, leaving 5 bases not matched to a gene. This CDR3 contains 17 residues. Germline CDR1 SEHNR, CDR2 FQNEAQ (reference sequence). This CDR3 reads CASSARLAGGAYNEQFF. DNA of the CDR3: TGTGCCAGCAGCGCCCGACTAGCGGGAGGGGCCTACAATGAGCAGTTCTTC.

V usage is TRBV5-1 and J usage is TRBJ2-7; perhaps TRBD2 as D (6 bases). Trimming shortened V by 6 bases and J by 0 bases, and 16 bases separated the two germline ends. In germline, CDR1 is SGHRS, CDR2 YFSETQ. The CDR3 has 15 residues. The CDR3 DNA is TGCGCCAGCACCCGTGGGGAGGCTTTCTCCTACGAGCAGTACTTC. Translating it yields CASTRGEAFSYEQYF.

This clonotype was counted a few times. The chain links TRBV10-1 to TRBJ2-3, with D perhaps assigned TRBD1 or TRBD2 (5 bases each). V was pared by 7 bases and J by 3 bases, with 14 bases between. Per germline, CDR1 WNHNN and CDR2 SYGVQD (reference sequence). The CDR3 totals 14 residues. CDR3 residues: CASNDGGPTDTQYF. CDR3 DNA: TGCGCCAGCAATGATGGGGGACCGACAGATACGCAGTATTTT.

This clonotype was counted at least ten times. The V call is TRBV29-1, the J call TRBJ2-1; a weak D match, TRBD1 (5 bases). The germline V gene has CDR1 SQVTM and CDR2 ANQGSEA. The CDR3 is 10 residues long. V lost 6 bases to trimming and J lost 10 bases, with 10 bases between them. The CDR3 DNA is TGCAGCGTCACAGGTGGGGAGCAGTTCTTC. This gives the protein CSVTGGEQFF.

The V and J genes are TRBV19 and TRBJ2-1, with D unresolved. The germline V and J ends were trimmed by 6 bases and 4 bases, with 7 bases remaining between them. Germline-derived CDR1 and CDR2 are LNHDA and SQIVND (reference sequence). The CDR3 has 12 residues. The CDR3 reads CASRTTYNEQFF. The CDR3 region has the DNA TGTGCCAGTAGAACTACTTACAATGAGCAGTTCTTC. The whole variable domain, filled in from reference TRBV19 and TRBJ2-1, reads DGGITQSPKYLFRKEGQNVTLSCEQNLNHDAMYWYRQDPGQGLRLIYYSQIVNDFQKGDIAEGYSVSREKKESFPLTVTSAQKNPTAFYLCASRTTYNEQFFGPGTRLTVL.

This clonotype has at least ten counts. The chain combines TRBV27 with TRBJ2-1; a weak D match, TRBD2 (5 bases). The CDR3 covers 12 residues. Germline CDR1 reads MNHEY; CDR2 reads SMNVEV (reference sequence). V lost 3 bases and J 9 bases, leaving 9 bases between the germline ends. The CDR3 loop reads CASSFRGSEQFF. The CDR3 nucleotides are TGTGCCAGCAGTTTTAGAGGGTCTGAGCAGTTCTTC.

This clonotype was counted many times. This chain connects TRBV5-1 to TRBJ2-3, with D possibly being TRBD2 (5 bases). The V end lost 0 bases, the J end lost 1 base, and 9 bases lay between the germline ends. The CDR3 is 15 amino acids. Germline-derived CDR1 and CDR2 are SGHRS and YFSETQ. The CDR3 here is CASSLGLSGTDTQYF. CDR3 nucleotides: TGCGCCAGCAGCTTGGGACTATCTGGCACAGATACGCAGTATTTT.

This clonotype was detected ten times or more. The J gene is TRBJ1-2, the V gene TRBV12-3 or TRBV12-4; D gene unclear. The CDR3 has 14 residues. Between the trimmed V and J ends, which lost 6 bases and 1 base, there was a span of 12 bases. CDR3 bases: TGTGCCAGCAGCCGGACCCGATATAACTATGGCTACACCTTC. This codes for CASSRTRYNYGYTF.

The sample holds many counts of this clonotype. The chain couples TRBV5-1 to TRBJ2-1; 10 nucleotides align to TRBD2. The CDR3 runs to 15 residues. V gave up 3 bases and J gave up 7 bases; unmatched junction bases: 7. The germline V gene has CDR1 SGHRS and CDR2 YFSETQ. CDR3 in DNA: TGCGCCAGCAGCTCTAGCGGGAGTTCGGGGAATGAGCAGTTCTTC. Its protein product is CASSSSGSSGNEQFF.

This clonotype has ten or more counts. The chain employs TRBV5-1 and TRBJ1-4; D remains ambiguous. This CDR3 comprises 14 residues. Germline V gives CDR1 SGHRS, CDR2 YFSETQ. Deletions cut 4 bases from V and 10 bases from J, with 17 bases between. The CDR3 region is CASSEDGQSRKLFF. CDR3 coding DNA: TGCGCCAGCAGCGAGGACGGCCAGTCTAGAAAACTGTTTTTT.

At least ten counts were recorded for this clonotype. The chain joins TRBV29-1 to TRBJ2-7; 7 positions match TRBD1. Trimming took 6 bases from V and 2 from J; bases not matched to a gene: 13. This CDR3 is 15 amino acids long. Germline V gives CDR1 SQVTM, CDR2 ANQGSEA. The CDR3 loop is CSVMPSGTVTYEQYF. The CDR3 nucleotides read TGCAGCGTGATGCCGTCCGGGACAGTAACCTACGAGCAGTACTTC.

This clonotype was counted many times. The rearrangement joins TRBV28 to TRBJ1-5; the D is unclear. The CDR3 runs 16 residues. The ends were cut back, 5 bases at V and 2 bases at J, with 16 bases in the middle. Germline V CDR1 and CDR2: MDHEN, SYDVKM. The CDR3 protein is CASSPHWKGRNQPQHF. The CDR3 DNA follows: TGTGCCAGCAGTCCCCACTGGAAGGGCCGCAATCAGCCCCAGCATTTT. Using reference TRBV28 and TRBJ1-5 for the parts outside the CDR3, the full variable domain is DVKVTQSSRYLVKRTGEKVFLECVQDMDHENMFWYRQDPGLGLRLIYFSYDVKMKEKGDIPEGYSVSREKKERFSLILESASTNQTSMYLCASSPHWKGRNQPQHFGDGTRLSIL.

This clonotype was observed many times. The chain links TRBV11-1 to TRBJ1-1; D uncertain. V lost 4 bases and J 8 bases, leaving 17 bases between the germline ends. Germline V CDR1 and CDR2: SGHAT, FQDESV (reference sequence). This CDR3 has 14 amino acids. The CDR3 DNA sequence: TGTGCCAGCAGCTCCCGGGAGGTGGTTCGCGAAGCTTTCTTT. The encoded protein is CASSSREVVREAFF.

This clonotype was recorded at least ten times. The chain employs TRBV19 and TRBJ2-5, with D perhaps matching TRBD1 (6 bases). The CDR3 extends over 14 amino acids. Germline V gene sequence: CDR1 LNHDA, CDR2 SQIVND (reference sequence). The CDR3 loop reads CAFHLDSSGETQYF. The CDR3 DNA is TGTGCTTTTCACCTGGACAGCTCGGGAGAGACCCAGTACTTC.

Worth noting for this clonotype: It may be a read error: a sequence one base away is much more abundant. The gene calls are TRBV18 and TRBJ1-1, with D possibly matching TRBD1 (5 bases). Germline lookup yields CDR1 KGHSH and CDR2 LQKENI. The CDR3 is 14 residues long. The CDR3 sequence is CASSPRGFGAEALF. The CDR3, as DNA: TGTGCCAGCTCACCACGAGGTTTCGGGGCTGAAGCTCTCTTT.

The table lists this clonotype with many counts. The CDR3: CASGRGIGGATDSPLHF. The CDR3, as DNA: TGTGCCAGCGGAAGGGGGATTGGGGGGGCGACGGATTCACCCCTCCACTTT. This chain uses TRBV12-3 or TRBV12-4 with TRBJ1-6, with a tentative D call TRBD1 (6 bases). The length of the CDR3 is 17 residues. V was shortened by 8 bases and J by 8 bases, with 25 bases between the two germline ends.

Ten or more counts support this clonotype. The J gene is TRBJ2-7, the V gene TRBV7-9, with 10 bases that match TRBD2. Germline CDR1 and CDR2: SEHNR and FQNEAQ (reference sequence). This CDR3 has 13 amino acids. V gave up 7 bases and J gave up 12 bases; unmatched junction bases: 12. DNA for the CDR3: TGTGCCAGCAACGGGCTAGCGGGAGAGGGACGGTACTTC. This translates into CASNGLAGEGRYF.

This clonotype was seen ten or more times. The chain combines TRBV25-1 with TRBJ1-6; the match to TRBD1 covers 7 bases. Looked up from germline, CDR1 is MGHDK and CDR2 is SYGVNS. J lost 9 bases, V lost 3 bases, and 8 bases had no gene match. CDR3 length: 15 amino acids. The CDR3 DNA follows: TGTGCCAGCAGTGATTTACAGGGGCGGTCTTCACCCCTCCACTTT. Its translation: CASSDLQGRSSPLHF.

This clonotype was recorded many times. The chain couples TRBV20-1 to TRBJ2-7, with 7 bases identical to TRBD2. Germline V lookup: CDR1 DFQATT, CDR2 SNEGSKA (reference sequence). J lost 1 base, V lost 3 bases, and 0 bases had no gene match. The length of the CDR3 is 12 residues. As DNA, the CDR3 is TGCAGTGCTAGCGGGAGGTCCTACGAGCAGTACTTC. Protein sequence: CSASGRSYEQYF.

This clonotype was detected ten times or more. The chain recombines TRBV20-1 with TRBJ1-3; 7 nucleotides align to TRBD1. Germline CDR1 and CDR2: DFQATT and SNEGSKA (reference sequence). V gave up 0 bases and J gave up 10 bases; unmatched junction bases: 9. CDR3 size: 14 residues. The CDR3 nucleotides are TGCAGTGCTAGAGACTTAGGAGGGGGCAATACCATATATTTT. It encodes CSARDLGGGNTIYF.

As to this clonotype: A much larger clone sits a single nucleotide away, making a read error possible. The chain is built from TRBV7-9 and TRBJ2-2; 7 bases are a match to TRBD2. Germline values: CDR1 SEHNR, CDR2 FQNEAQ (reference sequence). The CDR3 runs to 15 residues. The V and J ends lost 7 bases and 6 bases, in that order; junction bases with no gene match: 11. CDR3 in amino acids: CASTGASGFAGELFF. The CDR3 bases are TGTGCCAGCACCGGGGCTAGCGGTTTCGCCGGGGAGCTGTTTTTT. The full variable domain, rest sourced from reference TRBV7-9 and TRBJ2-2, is DTGVSQNPRHKITKRGQNVTFRCDPISEHNRLYWYRQTLGQGPEFLTYFQNEAQLEKSRLLSDRFSAERPKGSFSTLEIQRTEQGDSAMYLCASTGASGFAGELFFGEGSRLTVL.

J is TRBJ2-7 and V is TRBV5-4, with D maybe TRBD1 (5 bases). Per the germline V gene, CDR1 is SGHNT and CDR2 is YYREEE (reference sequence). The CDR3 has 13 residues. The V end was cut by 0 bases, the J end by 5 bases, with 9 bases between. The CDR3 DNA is TGTGCCAGCAGCTTGGCCCAGGGTAACGAGCAGTACTTC. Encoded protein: CASSLAQGNEQYF.

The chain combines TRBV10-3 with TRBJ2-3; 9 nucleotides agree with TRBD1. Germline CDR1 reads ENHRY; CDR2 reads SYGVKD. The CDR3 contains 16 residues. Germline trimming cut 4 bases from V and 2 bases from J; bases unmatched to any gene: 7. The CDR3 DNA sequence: TGTGCCATCAGTGCGGGGACAGGGTTCGACACAGATACGCAGTATTTT. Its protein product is CAISAGTGFDTDTQYF.

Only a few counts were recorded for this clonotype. The CDR3 DNA reads as TGCAGCGTTGGGCTAGCTTTTAACACAGATACGCAGTATTTT. This gives the protein CSVGLAFNTDTQYF. J is TRBJ2-3 and V is TRBV29-1, with D perhaps TRBD2 (5 bases). Germline-derived CDR1 and CDR2 are SQVTM and ANQGSEA. V lost 4 bases and J 2 bases, leaving 13 bases between the germline ends. The CDR3 is made up of 14 amino acids.

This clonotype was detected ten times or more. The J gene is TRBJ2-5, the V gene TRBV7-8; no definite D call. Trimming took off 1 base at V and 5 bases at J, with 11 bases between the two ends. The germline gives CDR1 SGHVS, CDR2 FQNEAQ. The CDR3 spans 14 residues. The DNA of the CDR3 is TGTGCCAGCAGCTTAGAGTGGCTGGGGGAGACCCAGTACTTC. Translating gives CASSLEWLGETQYF.